These 27 T cell receptor beta chains were all obtained from the same sample, sequenced in a study of cytotoxic CD8 clonotypes in ibrutinib-treated CLL. Assay used: immunoSEQ multiplex PCR; TCRdb lists only in-frame clones, some missing. The sample includes hundreds of thousands of clones, roughly 70% seen only once; the top ten take just over 15%. The sample was PBMCs, taken after 24 months of ibrutinib treatment. The source is a human donor with chronic lymphocytic leukemia.

In this sample, this clone turned up a few times. The chain combines TRBV10-3 with TRBJ1-6; no firm D call. Trimming left V 6 bases short and J 4 bases short, with 7 bases between. CDR1 and CDR2 from the germline V gene are ENHRY and SYGVKD. The CDR3 contains 13 residues. The CDR3 bases are TGTGCCATCAGGAGACGGTATAATTCACCCCTCCACTTT. Translated, it gives CAIRRRYNSPLHF.

The chain combines TRBV30 with TRBJ1-1; D uncertain. Germline V lookup: CDR1 GTSNPN, CDR2 SVGIG (reference sequence). The CDR3 spans 13 residues. The V and J ends lost 0 bases and 5 bases respectively, with 10 bases between them. The CDR3 spells CAWSVGLGTEAFF. CDR3 coding DNA: TGTGCCTGGAGTGTTGGGCTAGGGACTGAAGCTTTCTTT.

DNA of the CDR3: TGTGCCAGCAGTTTGCCAGCGGGAGGGGGAACCGGGGAGCTGTTTTTT. Amino acid sequence: CASSLPAGGGTGELFF. The V call is TRBV27, the J call TRBJ2-2, with 10 bases that match TRBD2. There are 16 residues in the CDR3. V lost 3 bases and J lost 5; bases outside the gene matches: 6. Looked up from germline, CDR1 is MNHEY and CDR2 is SMNVEV (reference sequence).

A few counts support this clone. The chain recombines TRBV6-5 with TRBJ2-3; the D call may be TRBD1 or TRBD2 (5 bases each). The CDR3 length is 14 residues. The V gene's germline CDR1 is MNHEY and CDR2 SVGAGI. Trimming stripped 7 bases from V and 4 bases from J, with 15 bases between. CDR3 coding DNA: TGTGCCAGCACTCCCGGGACCCCGCCAGATACGCAGTATTTT. This codes for CASTPGTPPDTQYF.

The chain combines TRBV29-1 with TRBJ1-1; tentatively, D is TRBD1 (6 bases). The CDR3 runs 12 residues. Germline lookup yields CDR1 SQVTM and CDR2 ANQGSEA. Trimming cost V 4 bases and J 10 bases, with 16 bases left between them. The CDR3 protein is CSVGTGGGGAFF. The CDR3 DNA follows: TGCAGCGTTGGAACTGGTGGGGGCGGAGCTTTCTTT.

V and J are TRBV25-1 and TRBJ2-1; 10 nucleotides align to TRBD1. The CDR3 spans 16 residues. Germline CDR1 reads MGHDK; CDR2 reads SYGVNS. V trimming: 3 bases; J trimming: 8 bases; junction bases outside the gene matches: 10. CDR3 sequence reads: CASSELWDRGIYEQFF. DNA for the CDR3: TGTGCCAGCAGTGAGCTGTGGGACAGGGGAATCTATGAGCAGTTCTTC.

The chain combines TRBV19 with TRBJ2-1; 7 bases align to TRBD2. Germline values: CDR1 LNHDA, CDR2 SQIVND (reference sequence). The CDR3 covers 14 residues. Trimming took 7 bases from V and 4 from J; bases not matched to a gene: 7. Here the CDR3 DNA reads TGTGCCAGTAACGGGGCGGGAGTTTACAATGAGCAGTTCTTC. It translates to CASNGAGVYNEQFF.

J is TRBJ2-1 and V is TRBV18, with 9 positions matching TRBD1. Trimming removed 3 bases from V and 5 bases from J; junction bases left unmatched: 5. The CDR3 sequence is 15 residues long. Germline V CDR1 and CDR2: KGHSH, LQKENI. CDR3 nucleotide sequence: TGTGCCAGCTCACCCGGACAGGGGTATGACAATGAGCAGTTCTTC. This translates into CASSPGQGYDNEQFF.

The rearrangement uses TRBV9 and TRBJ2-1; the D call may be TRBD1 or TRBD2 (5 bases each). From germline, CDR1 is SGDLS and CDR2 YYNGEE. Trimming left V 7 bases short and J 0 bases short, with 20 bases between. The CDR3 is 17 residues long. Here the CDR3 DNA reads TGTGCCAGCGGGGGTAAAGGGGCAACGAGCTCCTACAATGAGCAGTTCTTC. Translated, it gives CASGGKGATSSYNEQFF.

The chain is built from TRBV30 and TRBJ1-5; no reliable D call. The CDR3 loop spans 14 amino acids. The germline V and J ends were trimmed by 0 bases and 6 bases, with 12 bases remaining between them. CDR1 GTSNPN and CDR2 SVGIG come from the germline V gene (reference sequence). The CDR3 loop reads CAWSVGLGSQPQHF. DNA for the CDR3: TGTGCCTGGAGTGTAGGTCTGGGAAGTCAGCCCCAGCATTTT.

The CDR3 here is CASSARGTGNPYEQYF. The CDR3 DNA sequence: TGTGCCAGCAGCGCAAGGGGGACGGGTAACCCCTACGAGCAGTACTTC. This chain links TRBV7-2 with TRBJ2-7; possibly TRBD1 for D (6 bases). Per the germline V gene, CDR1 is SGHTA and CDR2 is FQGNSA. Trimming stripped 5 bases from V and 2 bases from J, with 19 bases between. This CDR3 has 16 residues.

Regarding this clone: This sample includes further DNA sequences coding for the same CDR3. This chain links TRBV5-1 with TRBJ2-7; D is possibly TRBD2 (6 bases). This CDR3 is 14 amino acids long. The germline CDR1 and CDR2 sequences are SGHRS and YFSETQ. The ends were cut back, 0 bases at V and 4 bases at J, with 11 bases in the middle. The CDR3 DNA sequence: TGCGCCAGCAGCTTGGAGGAGGGACCTTACGAGCAGTACTTC. It specifies CASSLEEGPYEQYF.

The chain recombines TRBV27 with TRBJ1-5; no definite D call. Per germline, CDR1 MNHEY and CDR2 SMNVEV (reference sequence). V dropped 6 bases and J dropped 0 bases, with 15 bases sitting between them. The CDR3 is made up of 16 amino acids. The CDR3 DNA follows: TGTGCCAGCAGCCCCGCAGGCGCTTATAGCAATCAGCCCCAGCATTTT. The encoded protein is CASSPAGAYSNQPQHF.

The V call is TRBV19, the J call TRBJ2-7; 7 bases fit TRBD1. The V gene end was trimmed by 1 base and the J gene end by 5 bases; junction bases not matched to a gene: 8. Germline lookup yields CDR1 LNHDA and CDR2 SQIVND (reference sequence). The CDR3 is 15 amino acids. The DNA for the CDR3 is TGTGCCAGTAGTATAGCCGACAGGGTCCGCCACGAGCAGTACTTC. Its protein product is CASSIADRVRHEQYF.

CDR3 region: CASSSLLGDRIYGYTF. The CDR3 DNA follows: TGTGCCAGCAGTTCCCTACTTGGGGACAGAATCTATGGCTACACCTTC. The chain couples TRBV28 to TRBJ1-2; 7 positions agree with TRBD1. After removal of 4 bases from V and 4 bases from J, the junction contained 12 bases not matched to a gene. CDR1 is MDHEN and CDR2 is SYDVKM in the germline V gene. This CDR3 spans 16 amino acids.

The rearrangement links TRBV7-8 to TRBJ2-3; the D gene is possibly TRBD2 (5 bases). CDR1 is SGHVS and CDR2 is FQNEAQ in the germline V gene. The V gene lost 5 bases and the J gene lost 4 bases, with 19 bases spanning the gap. The CDR3 has 16 amino acids. CDR3 nucleotide sequence: TGTGCCAGCAGCCCGGAAGGGCGGGTGGGCCCAGATACGCAGTATTTT. Encoded protein: CASSPEGRVGPDTQYF.

The chain joins TRBV28 to TRBJ1-2; D possibly corresponds to TRBD1 (5 bases). Germline-derived CDR1 and CDR2 are MDHEN and SYDVKM. This CDR3 is built from 12 residues. Trimming cost V 7 bases and J 8 bases, with 14 bases left between them. CDR3 protein: CASIKGVEGYTF. CDR3 DNA: TGTGCCAGCATAAAAGGGGTAGAAGGCTACACCTTC.

The V and J genes are TRBV27 and TRBJ2-1, with D hard to call. V shed 2 bases and J shed 6 bases, with 14 bases lying between them. CDR1 MNHEY and CDR2 SMNVEV come from the germline V gene (reference sequence). CDR3 length: 15 amino acids. CDR3 DNA: TGTGCCAGCAGTTTAATCCTGGGGTTGGCCAATGAGCAGTTCTTC. It specifies CASSLILGLANEQFF.

This clone showed up just once. The rearrangement joins TRBV21-1 to TRBJ1-1. TRBV21-1 is a pseudogene. The CDR3 spans 11 residues. CDR3 loop: CASSLGAEAFF. The CDR3 bases are TGTGCCAGCAGCCTCGGTGCTGAAGCTTTCTTT.

This clone was observed a few times. The chain carries TRBV4-1 and TRBJ2-7; D perhaps matches TRBD2 (5 bases). The germline gives CDR1 MGHRA, CDR2 YSYEKL. The CDR3 sequence is 15 residues long. V was pared by 0 bases and J by 5 bases, with 14 bases between. The CDR3 nucleotides read TGCGCCAGCAGCCAAGACGGCGTCGTCGGGGACGAGCAGTACTTC. This sequence encodes CASSQDGVVGDEQYF.

J is TRBJ2-5 and V is TRBV18, with D tentatively TRBD1 (5 bases). Germline V CDR1 and CDR2: KGHSH, LQKENI. V lost 1 base, J lost 3 bases, and 9 bases lay in between. CDR3 length: 14 residues. The chain's CDR3 is CASSPQAREETQYF. CDR3 DNA: TGTGCCAGCTCACCACAGGCCAGGGAAGAGACCCAGTACTTC. Drawing the rest from reference TRBV18 and TRBJ2-5, the complete variable domain is NAGVMQNPRHLVRRRGQEARLRCSPMKGHSHVYWYRQLPEEGLKFMVYLQKENIIDESGMPKERFSAEFPKEGPSILRIQQVVRGDSAAYFCASSPQAREETQYFGPGTRLLVL.

V usage is TRBV30 and J usage is TRBJ2-1; no clear D gene. The germline V gene encodes CDR1 GTSNPN and CDR2 SVGIG (reference sequence). This CDR3 has 13 amino acids. Trimming shortened V by 4 bases and J by 4 bases, and 11 bases separated the two germline ends. CDR3 nucleotide sequence: TGTGCCTGGACCCCAGACCGGTACAATGAGCAGTTCTTC. Translated: CAWTPDRYNEQFF.

The CDR3 is CASSLDRANTEAFF. CDR3 coding DNA: TGTGCCAGCAGCCTAGACAGGGCAAACACTGAAGCTTTCTTT. The V call is TRBV7-9, the J call TRBJ1-1; 7 bases are a match to TRBD1. Per germline, CDR1 SEHNR and CDR2 FQNEAQ (reference sequence). The CDR3 sequence is 14 residues long. Trimming removed 5 bases from V and 2 bases from J; junction bases left unmatched: 5.

This clone appeared once. The chain links TRBV9 to TRBJ2-3; tentative D call: TRBD2 (5 bases). Germline loops: CDR1 SGDLS, CDR2 YYNGEE. The CDR3 has 17 residues. Trimming took 6 bases from V and 1 from J, leaving 21 bases between them. The CDR3 sequence: CASTSNKDRAGTDTQYF. Here the CDR3 DNA reads TGTGCCAGCACCTCAAACAAGGATCGAGCGGGCACAGATACGCAGTATTTT. The variable domain in full, completed from reference TRBV9 and TRBJ2-3, reads DSGVTQTPKHLITATGQRVTLRCSPRSGDLSVYWYQQSLDQGLQFLIQYYNGEERAKGNILERFSAQQFPDLHSELNLSSLELGDSALYFCASTSNKDRAGTDTQYFGPGTRLTVL.

The rearrangement links TRBV12-5 to TRBJ1-1, with D unresolved. The CDR3 covers 13 residues. In germline, CDR1 is LGHNT, CDR2 FRNRAP. V was cut by 5 bases and J by 1 base, with 8 bases left in between. As DNA, the CDR3 is TGTGCTAGTGGTCACCGGGAGAACACTGAAGCTTTCTTT. Its translation: CASGHRENTEAFF.

The chain is built from TRBV2 and TRBJ1-5; 9 bases agree with TRBD1. The CDR3 has 14 amino acids. Trimming took 4 bases from V and 7 from J; bases not matched to a gene: 5. Germline CDR1 and CDR2: SNHLY and FYNNEI. In DNA form, the CDR3 reads TGTGCCAGCAGTGCACAGGGGGCGGGACAGCCCCAGCATTTT. Translation gives CASSAQGAGQPQHF.

This chain links TRBV18 with TRBJ1-5; perhaps TRBD1 as D (5 bases). CDR3 length: 16 residues. Germline assignment: CDR1 KGHSH and CDR2 LQKENI. The V end lost 6 bases, the J end lost 7 bases, and 22 bases lay between the germline ends. CDR3 in amino acids: CASSPGGRGTWQPQHF. In DNA form, the CDR3 reads TGTGCCAGCTCCCCGGGGGGGAGGGGCACTTGGCAGCCCCAGCATTTT.